The TCR beta chain described here comes from a study of cytomegalovirus exposure and HLA in healthy donors. Study-level results: A classifier reportedly called cytomegalovirus status with high sensitivity and specificity.

The PCR used 60 Vbeta and 13 Jbeta primers. Authors' data handling: Later reanalysis found 60 million to 90 million unique TCR beta chains, 10 million to 12 million of them shared. Some clones are missing from TCRdb's copy, which holds only in-frame ones; the method was immunoSEQ multiplex PCR. The DNA gave D and trimming, while V, J and clone size come from that table. Among fewer than 200,000 clones, roughly 9.4% were seen once, and the ten largest hold 1% to 1.5%. This clone has just a few counts. The antigen is unknown. CDR3 length: 16 residues. V was pared by 5 bases and J by 4 bases, with 14 bases of the junction left unmatched. The germline gives CDR1 SGHTA, CDR2 FQGTGA.

This clonotype was sampled from a woman younger than 45 in good health and CMV-seropositive. The chain joins TRBV7-3 to TRBJ2-7; 7 nucleotides line up with TRBD2. The sequenced sample was PBMCs. DNA of the CDR3: TGTGCCAGCAGCCCGGGCCGCGGAGCGGGATCATACGAGCAGTACTTC. This codes for CASSPGRGAGSYEQYF.